Following are 30 T cell receptor beta chains from one sample sequenced in a study of blood T cells in healthy people across ages. A second PCR, run for roughly 7 to 12 cycles, used a sample-barcoded 5' primer plus a J-beta primer mix. TCRdb fed the 5' RACE reads into MiXCR, producing one record per CDR3 protein. The profile shows approximately 940,000 distinct CDR3 sequences, 45% to 50% of them singletons. Material: blood. The receptors were gathered from a man aged 25-45 years in good health.

This chain uses TRBV7-2 with TRBJ2-3, with 9 positions matching TRBD1. The CDR3 runs to 16 residues. CDR1 is SGHTA, CDR2 FQGNSA, per germline. V shed 5 bases and J 2 bases; nucleotides not matched to a gene: 8. For the CDR3, the DNA is TGTGCCAGCAGCGACCGGGACAGGGAAGTCACAGATACGCAGTATTTT. It yields the protein CASSDRDREVTDTQYF.

This clonotype was observed a handful of times. The chain couples TRBV5-1 to TRBJ2-7; D ambiguous. CDR3 length: 15 residues. The ends were cut back, 0 bases at V and 1 base at J, with 11 bases in the middle. Germline-derived CDR1 and CDR2 are SGHRS and YFSETQ. The CDR3 DNA is TGCGCCAGCAGCTTGGTCGGACGCTATTCCTACGAGCAGTACTTC. Protein product: CASSLVGRYSYEQYF. Together with reference TRBV5-1 and TRBJ2-7, the CDR3 gives the full variable domain: KAGVTQTPRYLIKTRGQQVTLSCSPISGHRSVSWYQQTPGQGLQFLFEYFSETQRNKGNFPGRFSGRQFSNSRSEMNVSTLELGDSALYLCASSLVGRYSYEQYFGPGTRLTVT.

The J gene is TRBJ1-1, the V gene TRBV12-3 or TRBV12-4; the D gene is possibly TRBD1 (6 bases). The CDR3 runs to 15 residues. V gave up 6 bases and J gave up 5 bases, with 19 bases separating them. CDR3 sequence reads: CASSPFQGGGTEAFF. The CDR3 DNA follows: TGTGCCAGCAGCCCGTTTCAAGGGGGAGGGACTGAAGCTTTCTTT.

The chain combines TRBV7-9 with TRBJ2-5; the D call may be TRBD1 or TRBD2 (6 bases each). CDR3 size: 15 residues. V lost 5 bases and J lost 6, with 19 bases in between. Germline lookup yields CDR1 SEHNR and CDR2 FQNEAQ (reference sequence). The CDR3 reads CASSPIREGGKTQYF. CDR3 DNA: TGTGCCAGCAGCCCCATTAGAGAGGGGGGAAAGACCCAGTACTTC.

The J gene is TRBJ1-6, the V gene TRBV28; 7 nucleotides agree with TRBD1. The CDR3 covers 14 residues. V was clipped by 6 bases and J by 6 bases; unmatched bases: 5. CDR1 and CDR2 from the germline V gene are MDHEN and SYDVKM. The CDR3 reads CASRRGQPNSPLHF. The DNA of the CDR3 is TGTGCCAGCAGACGGGGACAGCCTAATTCACCCCTCCACTTT.

This clonotype was detected a few times. The rearrangement joins TRBV6-6 to TRBJ2-2; 10 bases map to TRBD2. Germline V gene sequence: CDR1 MNHNY, CDR2 SVGAGI (reference sequence). V trimming: 5 bases; J trimming: 8 bases; junction bases outside the gene matches: 8. The CDR3 consists of 15 residues. The DNA of the CDR3 is TGTGCCAGCAGTCAAAGCGGGGGGGCCATGGGGGAGCTGTTTTTT. Its protein is CASSQSGGAMGELFF.

This clonotype was detected only a few times. The chain joins TRBV30 to TRBJ2-7; perhaps TRBD1 as D (5 bases). From germline, CDR1 is GTSNPN and CDR2 SVGIG (reference sequence). This CDR3 contains 14 residues. The V end lost 8 bases, the J end lost 3 bases, and 20 bases lay between the germline ends. CDR3 amino acids: CAGLGAAGFYEQYF. The CDR3 DNA reads as TGTGCCGGGCTTGGGGCAGCCGGCTTCTACGAGCAGTACTTC.

The chain joins TRBV7-2 to TRBJ2-2; a possible D gene is TRBD1 (6 bases). CDR3 length: 14 residues. Germline assignment: CDR1 SGHTA and CDR2 FQGNSA. Trimming cost V 5 bases and J 5 bases, with 12 bases left between them. CDR3 in DNA: TGTGCCAGCAGCACATGGACAGATACCGGGGAGCTGTTTTTT. It translates to CASSTWTDTGELFF. Looking up the rest from reference TRBV7-2 and TRBJ2-2 gives the full variable domain: GAGVSQSPSNKVTEKGKDVELRCDPISGHTALYWYRQSLGQGLEFLIYFQGNSAPDKSGLPSDRFSAERTGGSVSTLTIQRTQQEDSAVYLCASSTWTDTGELFFGEGSRLTVL.

In the case of this clonotype: A read error may produce the germline difference seen at one junction end. The V call is TRBV5-1, the J call TRBJ2-1, with D possibly being TRBD1 (5 bases). Per germline, CDR1 SGHRS and CDR2 YFSETQ. There are 16 residues in the CDR3. The CDR3 is CASSLDLPGRNNEQFF. The CDR3, as DNA: TGCGCCAGCAGCTTGGACTTACCAGGGCGGAACAACGAGCAGTTCTTC.

This clonotype appeared a few times. This rearrangement joins TRBV7-2 to TRBJ2-5; perhaps D is TRBD1 or TRBD2 (6 bases each). The length of the CDR3 is 14 residues. Trimming removed 2 bases at V and 6 bases at J, with 13 bases between. Germline CDR1 and CDR2: SGHTA and FQGNSA. CDR3 sequence (DNA): TGTGCCAGCAGCTTAAGTCGGGGGCATAAGACCCAGTACTTC. Protein product: CASSLSRGHKTQYF.

This sequence joins TRBV20-1 and TRBJ2-4; D gene ambiguous. The DNA end favors TRBJ2-7, so the J call may be wrong. The CDR3 sequence is 10 residues long. The V gene's germline CDR1 is DFQATT and CDR2 SNEGSKA (reference sequence). CDR3 in DNA: TGCAGTGCTAGAAAACACGAGCAGTACTTC. Translated, it gives CSARKHEQYF.

The CDR3 is CASSQDWVGYSPTNEKLFF. The CDR3 DNA reads as TGCGCCAGCAGCCAAGATTGGGTGGGGTATTCTCCAACTAATGAAAAACTGTTTTTT. V and J are TRBV4-1 and TRBJ1-4; no definite D call. V shed 0 bases and J shed 0 bases, with 17 bases lying between them. CDR1 is MGHRA, CDR2 YSYEKL, per germline. The CDR3 spans 19 residues.

J is TRBJ2-3 and V is TRBV20-1; TRBD1 matches at 9 bases. CDR3 length: 14 residues. V lost 6 bases and J lost 2; bases outside the gene matches: 6. Germline V gene lookup returns CDR1 DFQATT and CDR2 SNEGSKA (reference sequence). In DNA, the CDR3 is TGCAGTGCCCAACAGGGGGCTAACACAGATACGCAGTATTTT. Its translation is CSAQQGANTDTQYF.

In this sample, this clonotype turned up a few times. This chain connects TRBV7-9 to TRBJ2-3, with D possibly being TRBD2 (5 bases). The germline V and J ends were trimmed by 2 bases and 3 bases, with 12 bases remaining between them. The CDR3 is made up of 15 amino acids. Germline V gives CDR1 SEHNR, CDR2 FQNEAQ (reference sequence). CDR3 in DNA: TGTGCCAGCAGCTTAATGGGAGCGGAAACAGATACGCAGTATTTT. Protein sequence: CASSLMGAETDTQYF.

Concerning this clonotype: Compared with germline, one end of the junction differs, possibly owing to a read error. The chain uses TRBV7-9 and TRBJ2-1, with D unresolved. Germline CDR1 reads SEHNR; CDR2 reads FQNEAQ (reference sequence). The CDR3 runs to 13 residues. The CDR3 loop reads CASGLRVDNEQFF. The CDR3 bases are TGTGCCAGCGGCTTAAGGGTGGACAATGAGCAGTTCTTC.

The V gene is TRBV14, the J gene TRBJ2-7; D is possibly TRBD1 (5 bases). Germline assignment: CDR1 SGHDN and CDR2 FVKESK. Trimming cost V 4 bases and J 6 bases, with 13 bases left between them. The CDR3 runs to 13 residues. The CDR3 coding sequence is TGTGCCAGCAGCCCGAATGTAAGGGGCGAGCAGTACTTC. It yields the protein CASSPNVRGEQYF.

Points on this clonotype: Sequence at one end of the junction differs from germline and may be a read error. The chain recombines TRBV6-5 with TRBJ1-1; 12 nucleotides line up with TRBD1. The CDR3 covers 16 residues. Per the germline V gene, CDR1 is MNHEY and CDR2 is SVGAGI. In DNA, the CDR3 is TGTGCCAGCAGTTACGGGACCGGGACAGGGGGCACTGAAGCTTGCTTT. Its translation: CASSYGTGTGGTEACF.

The V gene is TRBV7-9, the J gene TRBJ1-2; 7 bases line up with TRBD1. The CDR3 consists of 16 residues. J lost 8 bases, V lost 5 bases, and 17 bases had no gene match. Looked up from germline, CDR1 is SEHNR and CDR2 is FQNEAQ (reference sequence). DNA of the CDR3: TGTGCCAGCAGCCCGAGGGTCCTTGACAGGGAAAACGGCTACACCTTC. Translating it yields CASSPRVLDRENGYTF.

This sequence joins TRBV6-6 and TRBJ1-6, with 9 bases aligning to TRBD1. The trim removed 4 bases at V and 7 bases at J, leaving 5 bases unmatched. Germline V gene lookup returns CDR1 MNHNY and CDR2 SVGAGI (reference sequence). This CDR3 contains 15 residues. In nucleotides, the CDR3 is TGTGCCAGCAGTTTAAGGGGACAGGGAAATTCACCCCTCCACTTT. Its translation is CASSLRGQGNSPLHF.

This sequence joins TRBV29-1 and TRBJ1-2; D is perhaps TRBD1 (5 bases). Germline lookup yields CDR1 SQVTM and CDR2 ANQGSEA. The CDR3 is made up of 12 amino acids. The V end lost 5 bases, the J end lost 7 bases, and 14 bases lay between the germline ends. CDR3 in DNA: TGCAGCGTTAGTGAGGGGATTGGTGGCTACACCTTC. Protein sequence: CSVSEGIGGYTF.

V and J are TRBV4-3 and TRBJ1-2; D not certain. This CDR3 is built from 16 residues. The germline CDR1 and CDR2 sequences are LGHNA and YSLEER. The germline V and J ends were trimmed by 2 bases and 3 bases, with 16 bases remaining between them. The CDR3 DNA follows: TGCGCCAGCAGCCAACGGAGTTCTCGTCGCGACTATGGCTACACCTTC. It translates to CASSQRSSRRDYGYTF.

The V call is TRBV20-1, the J call TRBJ2-7; D uncertain. From germline, CDR1 is DFQATT and CDR2 SNEGSKA (reference sequence). Trimming removed 5 bases at V and 12 bases at J, with 20 bases between. The CDR3 is 12 amino acids. CDR3 DNA: TGCAGTGCTGCTAGTCGGAGAGAGACCCTGTACTTC. The encoded protein is CSAASRRETLYF.

Note on this clonotype: One junction end does not reproduce the germline sequence, and a read error may be involved. The V gene is TRBV4-2, the J gene TRBJ2-3; tentatively, D is TRBD1 (7 bases). The CDR3 is 17 amino acids. Germline lookup yields CDR1 LGHNA and CDR2 YNFKEQ. CDR3 in amino acids: CASSQGLYGGGTDMQYF. In nucleotides, the CDR3 is TGTGCCAGCAGCCAAGGGTTGTACGGGGGTGGGACAGATATGCAGTATTTT.

The sample holds a few counts of this clonotype. The rearrangement links TRBV3-1 to TRBJ2-7; 9 bases line up with TRBD1. Per the germline V gene, CDR1 is LGHDT and CDR2 is YNNKEL (reference sequence). CDR3 length: 14 residues. J lost 5 bases, V lost 6 bases, and 8 bases had no gene match. The CDR3 is CASRRGQGTHEQYF. In DNA form, the CDR3 reads TGTGCCAGCAGGCGGGGACAGGGTACCCACGAGCAGTACTTC.

This clonotype has just one count. This chain uses TRBV30 with TRBJ2-3, with 8 bases fitting TRBD2. J was trimmed by 3 bases and V by 2 bases; bases with no gene match: 4. Germline assignment: CDR1 GTSNPN and CDR2 SVGIG (reference sequence). The CDR3 is 14 residues long. The CDR3 DNA reads TGTGCCTGGAGTTCGGGGGGGCGAACAGATACGCAGTATTTT. It codes for CAWSSGGRTDTQYF.

Only a few counts were recorded for this clonotype. V usage is TRBV4-2 and J usage is TRBJ2-4; D is possibly TRBD2 (6 bases). Near its end, the DNA agrees better with TRBJ2-7, so the J call may be wrong. This CDR3 spans 15 amino acids. Germline-derived CDR1 and CDR2 are LGHNA and YNFKEQ. CDR3: CASSPALARPYEQYF. CDR3 DNA sequence: TGTGCCAGCAGCCCCGCACTAGCTAGACCTTACGAGCAGTACTTC.

This chain uses TRBV6-5 with TRBJ2-3; maybe TRBD1 (6 bases). In germline, CDR1 is MNHEY, CDR2 SVGAGI. The CDR3 covers 14 residues. The germline V and J ends were trimmed by 4 bases and 2 bases, with 10 bases remaining between them. CDR3 sequence (DNA): TGTGCCAGCAGTTGGCAGGGGAACACAGATACGCAGTATTTT. Translated, it gives CASSWQGNTDTQYF.

The rearrangement joins TRBV12-3 or TRBV12-4 to TRBJ2-3, with D maybe TRBD2 (6 bases). The CDR3 runs 12 residues. V was clipped by 6 bases and J by 4 bases, with 8 bases between them. The CDR3 bases are TGTGCCAGCAGACCGGGGGCAGATACGCAGTATTTT. Its protein product is CASRPGADTQYF.

The rearrangement links TRBV2 to TRBJ1-2; 8 bases align to TRBD1. V dropped 11 bases and J dropped 8; count of bases not matched to a gene: 16. Germline assignment: CDR1 SNHLY and CDR2 FYNNEI. The CDR3 has 14 amino acids. CDR3 amino acids: CAGQAGTGLVGYTF. CDR3 sequence (DNA): TGTGCCGGACAAGCCGGGACAGGCTTGGTCGGCTACACCTTC.

The chain's CDR3 is CASSSFDTQYF. The CDR3 bases are TGTGCCAGCAGCTCCTTTGATACGCAGTATTTT. The chain combines TRBV7-2 with TRBJ2-3; D not certain. V was cut by 4 bases and J by 6 bases, with 5 bases left in between. The CDR3 consists of 11 residues. Germline loops: CDR1 SGHTA, CDR2 FQGNSA.